A single sample gave rise to the 27 T cell receptor beta chains below, sequenced in a study of blood T cell repertoires in COVID-19. Some clones are missing from TCRdb's copy, which holds only in-frame ones; the method was immunoSEQ multiplex PCR. The table has roughly 160,000 clones, approximately 90% seen once. The sequenced sample was peripheral blood. The receptors here all came from a man younger than 35 with COVID-19, enrolled during active disease.

A remark on this clone: At one boundary the junction diverges from the germline segment, which might be a read error. The chain combines TRBV19 with TRBJ1-4; tentative D call: TRBD1 (6 bases). The length of the CDR3 is 14 residues. Germline loops: CDR1 LNHDA, CDR2 SQIVND (reference sequence). CDR3: CASSSGTLTEKLLF. DNA for the CDR3: TGTGCCAGTTCCTCCGGGACATTAACTGAAAAACTGCTTTTT.

This clone occurred a few times. V usage is TRBV4-1 and J usage is TRBJ2-7; TRBD2 matches at 13 bases. There are 18 residues in the CDR3. Germline CDR1 MGHRA, CDR2 YSYEKL. The ends lost 4 bases at V and 2 bases at J; junction bases unmatched: 11. In DNA, the CDR3 is TGCGCCAGCAGCCCTCGAGGACTAGCGGGAGTGCATCCCTACGAGCAGTACTTC. This gives the protein CASSPRGLAGVHPYEQYF.

The gene calls are TRBV9 and TRBJ1-3; D possibly corresponds to TRBD1 (6 bases). In germline, CDR1 is SGDLS, CDR2 YYNGEE. Trimming removed 0 bases from V and 7 bases from J, with 8 bases in between. The CDR3 runs to 13 residues. CDR3 in DNA: TGTGCCAGCAGCGTAGGGCAGGGGAACACCATATATTTT. Its translation: CASSVGQGNTIYF.

The chain recombines TRBV5-6 with TRBJ2-3; D remains ambiguous. The germline CDR1 and CDR2 sequences are SGHDT and YYEEEE. Deletions cut 0 bases from V and 4 bases from J, with 3 bases between. This CDR3 region has 12 residues. CDR3 DNA: TGTGCCAGCAGCTTGGCCGCAGATACGCAGTATTTT. This sequence encodes CASSLAADTQYF.

The chain is built from TRBV29-1 and TRBJ1-1; D unresolved. Looked up from germline, CDR1 is SQVTM and CDR2 is ANQGSEA. The CDR3 has 19 amino acids. Trimming took 3 bases from V and 1 from J, leaving 27 bases between them. The CDR3 sequence is CSVDLSGFAREGENTEAFF. The CDR3 nucleotides read TGCAGCGTTGACCTATCGGGTTTCGCACGCGAGGGTGAGAACACTGAAGCTTTCTTT.

The CDR3: CASSSYPDTQYF. In DNA, the CDR3 is TGCGCCAGCAGCTCTTATCCAGATACGCAGTATTTT. The chain has TRBV5-1 and TRBJ2-3, with D hard to call. This CDR3 region has 12 residues. The germline gives CDR1 SGHRS, CDR2 YFSETQ. Trimming stripped 3 bases from V and 4 bases from J, with 6 bases between.

The J gene is TRBJ2-1, the V gene TRBV15; D may be TRBD1 (5 bases). Germline V gene lookup returns CDR1 LNHNV and CDR2 YYDKDF (reference sequence). Trimming pared 5 bases from V and 4 bases from J, leaving 9 bases between. This CDR3 has 13 amino acids. As DNA, the CDR3 is TGTGCCACCAGCGACCGACAGTACAATGAGCAGTTCTTC. Translating it yields CATSDRQYNEQFF.

V and J are TRBV10-3 and TRBJ2-1, with D possibly being TRBD2 (6 bases). The V end was cut by 5 bases, the J end by 7 bases, with 12 bases between. The CDR3 is made up of 13 amino acids. CDR1 is ENHRY, CDR2 SYGVKD, per germline. This CDR3 reads CAISRDSGNEQFF. The DNA for the CDR3 is TGTGCCATCAGTCGGGACTCCGGGAATGAGCAGTTCTTC.

The V and J genes are TRBV27 and TRBJ2-2; D perhaps matches TRBD2 (5 bases). V was shortened by 6 bases and J by 6 bases, with 8 bases between the two germline ends. The CDR3 extends over 12 amino acids. Per the germline V gene, CDR1 is MNHEY and CDR2 is SMNVEV (reference sequence). The CDR3 DNA sequence: TGTGCCAGCAGAACGGGGTCCGGGGAGCTGTTTTTT. This encodes CASRTGSGELFF.

The rearrangement joins TRBV9 to TRBJ1-2; 9 nucleotides line up with TRBD1. The CDR3 is 16 amino acids. The J segment lost 6 bases and the V segment lost 3 bases, leaving 12 bases of the junction unmatched. The germline V gene has CDR1 SGDLS and CDR2 YYNGEE. CDR3 protein: CASSGGDFRTGDGYTF. CDR3 coding DNA: TGTGCCAGCAGCGGGGGAGACTTCAGGACAGGGGATGGCTACACCTTC.

CDR3 loop: CASSSPLDRGLAGGSYNEQFF. For the CDR3, the DNA is TGTGCCAGCAGTTCCCCTCTTGACAGGGGACTAGCGGGAGGGTCCTACAATGAGCAGTTCTTC. V is TRBV28 and J is TRBJ2-1; the match to TRBD2 covers 16 bases. The junction had 13 bases not matched to a gene; V was cut back by 4 bases and J by 1 base. This CDR3 spans 21 amino acids. CDR1 and CDR2 from the germline V gene are MDHEN and SYDVKM.

This chain uses TRBV28 with TRBJ2-6; TRBD1 aligns across 9 bases. Germline values: CDR1 MDHEN, CDR2 SYDVKM. The CDR3 spans 18 residues. The V and J ends lost 5 bases and 0 bases, in that order; junction bases with no gene match: 8. DNA for the CDR3: TGTGCCAGCAGTATACCGGGACAGGGTCGCTCTGGGGCCAACGTCCTGACTTTC. Translated: CASSIPGQGRSGANVLTF.

The chain recombines TRBV30 with TRBJ1-1; D possibly corresponds to TRBD1 (6 bases). The germline CDR1 and CDR2 sequences are GTSNPN and SVGIG (reference sequence). The germline V and J ends were trimmed by 8 bases and 2 bases, with 21 bases remaining between them. This CDR3 region has 15 residues. CDR3 in DNA: TGTGCCCTGAGGCCGAAGGACAGTTTTAACACTGAAGCTTTCTTT. It is translated as CALRPKDSFNTEAFF.

The chain carries TRBV11-1 and TRBJ2-1; unclear D gene. Germline lookup yields CDR1 SGHAT and CDR2 FQDESV (reference sequence). V shed 7 bases and J shed 0 bases, with 10 bases lying between them. The CDR3 is 14 residues long. CDR3 DNA sequence: TGTGCCAGCACCGAGGCCGTCTCCTACAATGAGCAGTTCTTC. Encoded protein: CASTEAVSYNEQFF.

This rearrangement joins TRBV28 to TRBJ2-3, with 12 bases aligning to TRBD2. The CDR3 consists of 20 residues. V lost 2 bases and J lost 3; bases outside the gene matches: 15. Germline V gives CDR1 MDHEN, CDR2 SYDVKM. The CDR3 loop reads CASSLDEASGRAVGTDTQYF. The CDR3 nucleotides are TGTGCCAGCAGTTTAGACGAGGCTAGCGGGAGGGCTGTCGGGACAGATACGCAGTATTTT.

V and J are TRBV10-3 and TRBJ2-7, with TRBD2 matching 7 bases. The CDR3 has 15 amino acids. Germline lookup yields CDR1 ENHRY and CDR2 SYGVKD. Trimming removed 5 bases from V and 7 bases from J; junction bases left unmatched: 14. In DNA, the CDR3 is TGTGCCATCAGTAGACCGGGGACTACCCCCCGGGAGCAGTACTTC. Amino acid sequence: CAISRPGTTPREQYF.

This rearrangement joins TRBV20-1 to TRBJ2-1; D unclear. This CDR3 is 14 amino acids long. Between the trimmed V and J ends, which lost 3 bases and 6 bases, there was a span of 15 bases. In germline, CDR1 is DFQATT, CDR2 SNEGSKA (reference sequence). CDR3 loop: CSASNLGVGNEQFF. The CDR3 region has the DNA TGCAGTGCTAGTAATTTGGGCGTGGGCAATGAGCAGTTCTTC.

This chain links TRBV5-6 with TRBJ2-2, with a tentative D call TRBD1 (6 bases). The germline CDR1 and CDR2 sequences are SGHDT and YYEEEE. The CDR3 has 18 amino acids. Trimming took 4 bases from V and 3 from J, leaving 22 bases between them. DNA for the CDR3: TGTGCCAGCAGCCGGGAAGGGGGTAGAAAAAAGGACACCGGGGAGCTGTTTTTT. Amino acid sequence: CASSREGGRKKDTGELFF.

V and J are TRBV13 and TRBJ2-1; D not certain. With 5 bases removed from V and 0 bases from J, the gap between germline ends came to 8 bases. The germline V gene has CDR1 PRHDT and CDR2 FYEKMQ (reference sequence). The length of the CDR3 is 14 residues. CDR3 sequence: CASSTTPSYNEQFF. The CDR3 DNA follows: TGTGCCAGCAGCACGACACCCTCCTACAATGAGCAGTTCTTC.

J is TRBJ1-5 and V is TRBV4-3; perhaps TRBD1 as D (6 bases). The CDR3 contains 15 residues. V lost 1 base to trimming and J lost 7 bases, with 14 bases between them. Germline assignment: CDR1 LGHNA and CDR2 YSLEER. The CDR3 DNA is TGCGCCAGCAGCCAAGTATTTGGGGGCGGGCAGCCCCAGCATTTT. This codes for CASSQVFGGGQPQHF.

The chain combines TRBV28 with TRBJ2-7; 13 bases are a match to TRBD2. The CDR3 length is 20 residues. CDR1 is MDHEN, CDR2 SYDVKM, per germline. Losses at the gene ends were 5 bases for V and 3 bases for J; bases not matched to a gene: 19. The CDR3 protein is CASSSWARRTSGRGVYEQYF. As DNA, the CDR3 is TGTGCCAGCAGTAGTTGGGCCCGACGGACTAGCGGGAGAGGGGTCTACGAGCAGTACTTC.

J is TRBJ1-4 and V is TRBV5-5; D possibly corresponds to TRBD1 (5 bases). CDR1 is SGHKS and CDR2 is YYEKEE in the germline V gene (reference sequence). The CDR3 loop spans 14 amino acids. V gave up 0 bases and J gave up 8 bases, with 11 bases separating them. CDR3 in amino acids: CASSLAGLQEKLFF. The CDR3 region has the DNA TGTGCCAGCAGCTTGGCAGGGCTACAGGAAAAACTGTTTTTT.

V and J are TRBV4-1 and TRBJ2-5, with 9 bases that match TRBD1. The CDR3 is 16 amino acids. With 2 bases clipped from V and 4 bases from J, the junction kept 8 bases outside the gene matches. Germline loops: CDR1 MGHRA, CDR2 YSYEKL. The CDR3 loop reads CASSQTSGTGLETQYF. In nucleotides, the CDR3 is TGCGCCAGCAGCCAAACCTCCGGGACAGGGCTAGAGACCCAGTACTTC.

The rearrangement links TRBV2 to TRBJ2-2, with D unresolved. The germline gives CDR1 SNHLY, CDR2 FYNNEI. The V end lost 7 bases, the J end lost 2 bases, and 8 bases lay between the germline ends. The CDR3 extends over 13 amino acids. This chain's CDR3 is CASTRVNTGELFF. DNA for the CDR3: TGTGCCAGCACCCGGGTCAACACCGGGGAGCTGTTTTTT.

The chain couples TRBV7-3 to TRBJ2-1; 9 positions agree with TRBD2. CDR3 length: 16 amino acids. CDR1 SGHTA and CDR2 FQGTGA come from the germline V gene. The junction had 7 bases not matched to a gene; V was cut back by 1 base and J by 6 bases. Here the CDR3 reads CASSLKGAGGRNEQFF. CDR3 sequence (DNA): TGTGCCAGCAGCTTAAAGGGGGCGGGAGGGCGCAATGAGCAGTTCTTC.

V gene TRBV2 combines with J gene TRBJ2-3, with 10 nucleotides matching TRBD2. J was trimmed by 1 base and V by 7 bases; bases with no gene match: 5. The CDR3 loop spans 15 amino acids. Germline V gene data show CDR1 as SNHLY and CDR2 as FYNNEI. The CDR3 here is CASIRTSGRTDTQYF. As DNA, the CDR3 is TGTGCCAGCATCAGGACTAGCGGTCGCACAGATACGCAGTATTTT.

The chain links TRBV27 to TRBJ2-5; the D is unclear. Germline V gene sequence: CDR1 MNHEY, CDR2 SMNVEV (reference sequence). The V end was cut by 8 bases, the J end by 4 bases, with 8 bases between. This CDR3 spans 11 amino acids. CDR3 sequence: CASVSRETQYF. In nucleotides, the CDR3 is TGTGCCAGCGTGTCTAGAGAGACCCAGTACTTC.